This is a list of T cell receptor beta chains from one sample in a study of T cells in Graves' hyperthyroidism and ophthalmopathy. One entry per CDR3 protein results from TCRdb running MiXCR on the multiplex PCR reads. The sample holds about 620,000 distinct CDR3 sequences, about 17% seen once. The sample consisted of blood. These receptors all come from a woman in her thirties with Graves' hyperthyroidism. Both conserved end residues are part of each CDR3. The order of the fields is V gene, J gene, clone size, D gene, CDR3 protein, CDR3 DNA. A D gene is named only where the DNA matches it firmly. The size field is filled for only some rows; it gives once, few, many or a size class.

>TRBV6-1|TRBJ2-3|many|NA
CASSVAVWARWTDTQYF
TGTGCCAGCAGTGTTGCCGTCTGGGCCAGGTGGACAGATACGCAGTATTTT
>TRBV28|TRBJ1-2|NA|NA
CASSLGGTEAYTF
TGTGCCAGCAGTTTAGGAGGAACCGAGGCCTACACCTTC
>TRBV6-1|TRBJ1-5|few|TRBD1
CASSGNRGAQPQHF
TGTGCCAGCAGCGGGAACAGGGGAGCTCAGCCCCAGCATTTT
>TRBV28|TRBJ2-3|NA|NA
CASSLSRSIWGTDTQYF
TGTGCCAGCAGTTTATCTCGGTCCATTTGGGGTACAGATACGCAGTATTTT
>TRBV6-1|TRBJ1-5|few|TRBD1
CASSPQGGGGGPQHF
TGTGCCAGCAGTCCACAGGGGGGCGGGGGAGGGCCCCAGCATTTT
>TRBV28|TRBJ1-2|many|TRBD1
CASSPSTGGRGYTF
TGTGCCAGCAGTCCATCTACAGGGGGCAGGGGCTACACCTTC
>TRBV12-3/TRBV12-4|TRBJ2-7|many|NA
CASSPTGREQYF
TGTGCCAGCAGCCCAACAGGACGCGAGCAGTACTTC
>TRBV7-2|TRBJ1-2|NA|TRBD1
CASSLAYGDRDRYTF
TGTGCCAGCAGCTTAGCTTATGGGGACAGGGATCGCTACACCTTC
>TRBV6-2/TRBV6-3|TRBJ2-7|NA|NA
CASSYGSAGYSYEQYF
TGTGCCAGCAGTTATGGTTCGGCGGGTTACTCCTACGAGCAGTACTTC
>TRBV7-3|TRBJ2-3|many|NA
CASSYGTGGPDTQYF
TGTGCCAGCAGCTACGGGACCGGAGGGCCAGATACGCAGTATTTT
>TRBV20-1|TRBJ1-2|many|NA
CSAIGVRDYGYTF
TGCAGTGCTATCGGGGTTCGGGACTATGGCTACACCTTC
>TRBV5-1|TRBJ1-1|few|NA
CASSFRTDMNTEAFF
TGCGCCAGCAGCTTTAGGACGGACATGAACACTGAAGCTTTCTTT
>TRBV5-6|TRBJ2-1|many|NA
CASSWGPRVDSYNEQFF
TGTGCCAGCAGCTGGGGCCCCAGAGTTGACTCCTACAATGAGCAGTTCTTC
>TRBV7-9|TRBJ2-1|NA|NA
CASSFSVRSQETQFF
TGTGCCAGCAGCTTTAGCGTCAGGTCCCAAGAGACCCAGTTCTTC
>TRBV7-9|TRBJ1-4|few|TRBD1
CASSLAWDSPNEKLFF
TGTGCCAGCAGCTTAGCCTGGGACAGCCCTAATGAAAAACTGTTTTTT
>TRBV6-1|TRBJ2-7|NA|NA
CASPNGVGQYF
TGTGCCAGCCCGAATGGGGTCGGGCAGTACTTC
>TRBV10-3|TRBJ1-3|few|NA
CAISGPGAQLGSGNTIYF
TGTGCCATCAGTGGTCCGGGGGCTCAGCTGGGCTCTGGAAACACCATATATTTT
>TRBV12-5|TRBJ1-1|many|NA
CACGPRVDTEAFF
TGTGCTTGTGGTCCCCGGGTGGACACTGAAGCTTTCTTT
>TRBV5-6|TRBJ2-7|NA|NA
CASSFPTGPYEQYF
TGTGCCAGCAGCTTTCCGACGGGTCCCTACGAGCAGTACTTC
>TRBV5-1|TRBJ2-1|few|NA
CASSSVIGSYNEQFF
TGCGCCAGCAGCTCCGTCATCGGCTCCTACAATGAGCAGTTCTTC
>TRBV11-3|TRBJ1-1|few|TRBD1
CASSRQGGVNTEAFF
TGTGCCAGCAGCCGACAGGGTGGGGTGAACACTGAAGCTTTCTTT
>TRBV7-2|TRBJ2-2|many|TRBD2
CASSLARGRASGRAKLFF
TGTGCCAGCAGCTTAGCCAGGGGGCGAGCTAGCGGGAGGGCCAAGCTGTTTTTT
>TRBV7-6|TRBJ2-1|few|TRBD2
CASSPSAGGNEQFF
TGTGCCAGCAGCCCCTCGGCGGGGGGCAATGAGCAGTTCTTC
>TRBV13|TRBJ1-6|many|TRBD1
CASSSPTGTGDSPLHF
TGTGCCAGCAGCTCACCTACCGGGACAGGGGATTCACCCCTCCACTTT
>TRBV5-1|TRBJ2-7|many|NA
CASYEQYF
TGCGCCAGCTACGAGCAGTACTTC
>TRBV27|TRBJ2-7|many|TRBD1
CASSPRDRASHEQYF
TGTGCCAGCAGCCCTCGGGACAGGGCTTCCCACGAGCAGTACTTC
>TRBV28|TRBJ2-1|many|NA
CASSFLAEQFF
TGTGCCAGCAGTTTCCTAGCGGAGCAGTTCTTC
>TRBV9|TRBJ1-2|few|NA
CASSVGAGNYGYTF
TGTGCCAGCAGCGTAGGGGCCGGCAACTATGGCTACACCTTC
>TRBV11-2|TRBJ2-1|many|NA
CASSHWVLGANNEQFF
TGTGCCAGCAGCCATTGGGTGTTGGGGGCGAACAATGAGCAGTTCTTC
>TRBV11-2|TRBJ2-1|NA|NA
CASSLGGTTRHEQFF
TGTGCCAGCAGCTTAGGGGGGACCACTCGGCATGAGCAGTTCTTC
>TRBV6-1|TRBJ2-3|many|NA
CASRDDGLGTDTQYF
TGTGCCAGCAGAGATGACGGACTGGGCACAGATACGCAGTATTTT
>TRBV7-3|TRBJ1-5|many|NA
CASSFEEGQPQHF
TGTGCCAGCAGCTTCGAGGAAGGCCAGCCCCAGCATTTT
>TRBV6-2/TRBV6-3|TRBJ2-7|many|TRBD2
CASRRPGGSSYEQYF
TGTGCCAGCCGTCGACCCGGCGGGAGTTCATACGAGCAGTACTTC
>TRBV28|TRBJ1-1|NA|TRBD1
CASSRTQGMNTEAFF
TGTGCCAGCAGTAGAACACAGGGGATGAACACTGAAGCTTTCTTT
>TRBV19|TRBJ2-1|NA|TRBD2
CASSSGTNSYNEQFF
TGTGCCAGTAGTTCAGGGACTAATTCCTACAATGAGCAGTTCTTC
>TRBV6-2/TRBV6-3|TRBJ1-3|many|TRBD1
CASRTTGSGNTIYF
TGTGCCAGCAGAACGACAGGGTCTGGAAACACCATATATTTT
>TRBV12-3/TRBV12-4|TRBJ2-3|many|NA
CASRGTGFVTDTQYF
TGTGCCAGCAGGGGAACAGGGTTTGTTACAGATACGCAGTATTTT
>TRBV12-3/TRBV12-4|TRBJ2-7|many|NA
CASSLVGAPEGIPDEQYF
TGTGCCAGCAGTCTAGTGGGCGCGCCGGAGGGGATCCCAGACGAGCAGTACTTC
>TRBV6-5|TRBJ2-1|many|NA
CASSYSAKNEQFF
TGTGCCAGCAGTTACTCTGCTAAAAATGAGCAGTTCTTC
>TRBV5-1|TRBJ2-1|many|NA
CASSLLSQYNEQFF
TGCGCCAGCAGCTTGCTGTCACAATACAATGAGCAGTTCTTC
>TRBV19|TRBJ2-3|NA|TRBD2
CASSPHSGLAGVTDTQYF
TGTGCCAGTAGCCCACACTCTGGCCTAGCGGGAGTCACAGATACGCAGTATTTT
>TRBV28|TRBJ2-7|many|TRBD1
CASSLWTGGSYEQYF
TGTGCCAGCAGTTTATGGACAGGGGGCTCCTACGAGCAGTACTTC
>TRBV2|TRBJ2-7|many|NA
CARTSGLNAYEQYF
TGTGCCAGAACCTCTGGACTAAACGCTTACGAGCAGTACTTC
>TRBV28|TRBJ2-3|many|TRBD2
CASSPGTTNTQYF
TGTGCCAGCAGCCCGGGGACTACGAATACGCAGTATTTT
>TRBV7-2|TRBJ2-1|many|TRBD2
CASRKPGGSYNEQFF
TGTGCCAGCAGGAAGCCGGGAGGTTCCTACAATGAGCAGTTCTTC
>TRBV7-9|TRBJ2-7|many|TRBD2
CASSPRLAEKSHNQQYF
TGTGCCAGCAGCCCCCGACTAGCGGAGAAATCCCATAATCAGCAGTACTTC
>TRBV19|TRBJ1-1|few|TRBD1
CASMKTRTGWFGTEAFF
TGTGCCAGTATGAAAACCAGGACAGGGTGGTTTGGCACTGAAGCTTTCTTT
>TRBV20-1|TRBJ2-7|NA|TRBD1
CSAPPGTGGEQYF
TGCAGTGCTCCCCCCGGGACAGGGGGCGAGCAGTACTTC
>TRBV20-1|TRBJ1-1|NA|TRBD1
CSARENRGINTEAFF
TGCAGTGCTAGAGAAAACAGGGGGATTAACACTGAAGCTTTCTTT
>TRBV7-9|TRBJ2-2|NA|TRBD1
CASIPRGLNTGELFF
TGTGCCAGCATCCCTAGGGGGCTGAACACCGGGGAGCTGTTTTTT